This T cell receptor beta chain was retrieved from a study of cytomegalovirus exposure and HLA in healthy donors. The primer mix had 60 Vbeta and 13 Jbeta primers. Here immunoSEQ multiplex PCR was the method, and the copy in TCRdb shows in-frame clones only, minus some. The table includes about 130,000 clones, 70% to 85% detected once. The table lists this clone with a few counts. This receptor was identified in a boy younger than 18 in good health and CMV-seronegative. Source material: PBMCs.

Here the CDR3 DNA reads TGTGCCAGCAGTTACTCGACAGAGCGCTATGGCTACACCTTC. This sequence encodes CASSYSTERYGYTF. The chain combines TRBV6-5 with TRBJ1-2, with D maybe TRBD1 (5 bases). The CDR3 covers 14 residues. V was clipped by 0 bases and J by 4 bases, with 9 bases between them. The germline V gene encodes CDR1 MNHEY and CDR2 SVGAGI.